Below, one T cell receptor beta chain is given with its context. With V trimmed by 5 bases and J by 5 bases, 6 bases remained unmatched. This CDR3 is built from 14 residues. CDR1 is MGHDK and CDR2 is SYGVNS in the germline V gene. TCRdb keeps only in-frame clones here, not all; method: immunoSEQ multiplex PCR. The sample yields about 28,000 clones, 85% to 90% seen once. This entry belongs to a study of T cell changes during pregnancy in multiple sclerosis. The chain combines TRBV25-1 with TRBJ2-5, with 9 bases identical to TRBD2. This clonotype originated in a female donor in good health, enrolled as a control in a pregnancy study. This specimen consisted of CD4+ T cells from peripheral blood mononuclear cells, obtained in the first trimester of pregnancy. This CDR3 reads CASSRLAEGETQYF. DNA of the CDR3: TGTGCCAGCAGTAGACTAGCGGAGGGCGAGACCCAGTACTTC.